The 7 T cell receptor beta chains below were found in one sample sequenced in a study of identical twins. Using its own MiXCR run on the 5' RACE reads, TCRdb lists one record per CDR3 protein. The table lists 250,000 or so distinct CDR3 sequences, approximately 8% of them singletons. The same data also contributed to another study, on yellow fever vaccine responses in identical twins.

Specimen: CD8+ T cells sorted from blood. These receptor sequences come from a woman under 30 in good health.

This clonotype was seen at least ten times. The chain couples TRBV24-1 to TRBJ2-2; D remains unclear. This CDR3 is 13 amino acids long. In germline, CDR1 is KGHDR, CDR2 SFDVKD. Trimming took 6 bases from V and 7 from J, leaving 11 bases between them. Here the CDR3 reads CATSFSLGGELFF. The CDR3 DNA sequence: TGTGCCACCAGTTTCTCTCTCGGCGGGGAGCTGTTTTTT.

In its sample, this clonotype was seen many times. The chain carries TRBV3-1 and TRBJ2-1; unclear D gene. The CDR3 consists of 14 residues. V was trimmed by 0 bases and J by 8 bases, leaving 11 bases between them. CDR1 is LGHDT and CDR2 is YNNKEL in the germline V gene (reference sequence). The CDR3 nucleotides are TGTGCCAGCAGCCAAGATAACCCTAGGGATGAGCAGTTCTTC. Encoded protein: CASSQDNPRDEQFF.

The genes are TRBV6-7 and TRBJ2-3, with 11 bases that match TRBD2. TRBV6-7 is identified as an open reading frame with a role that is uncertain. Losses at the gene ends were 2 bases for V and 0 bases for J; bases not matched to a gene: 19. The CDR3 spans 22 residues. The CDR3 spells CASSYATSGTHRLPRSTDTQYF. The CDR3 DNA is TGTGCCAGCAGTTACGCGACTAGCGGGACCCACCGACTACCCCGTAGCACAGATACGCAGTATTTT.

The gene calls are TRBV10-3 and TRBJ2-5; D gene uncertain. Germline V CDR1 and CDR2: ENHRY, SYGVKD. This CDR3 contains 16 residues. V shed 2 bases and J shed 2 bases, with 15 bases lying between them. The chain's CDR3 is CAISESSWAGQETQYF. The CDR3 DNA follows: TGTGCCATCAGTGAGAGTTCATGGGCAGGTCAAGAGACCCAGTACTTC.

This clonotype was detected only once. The CDR3 DNA reads as TGTGCCAGCAGCTCTGGTGGCAGTTCGGGGGTTGAGCAGTTCTTC. It translates to CASSSGGSSGVEQFF. This chain connects TRBV5-5 to TRBJ2-1, with D possibly matching TRBD2 (6 bases). Between the trimmed V and J ends, which lost 3 bases and 9 bases, there was a span of 19 bases. The germline V gene has CDR1 SGHKS and CDR2 YYEKEE (reference sequence). This CDR3 has 15 residues.

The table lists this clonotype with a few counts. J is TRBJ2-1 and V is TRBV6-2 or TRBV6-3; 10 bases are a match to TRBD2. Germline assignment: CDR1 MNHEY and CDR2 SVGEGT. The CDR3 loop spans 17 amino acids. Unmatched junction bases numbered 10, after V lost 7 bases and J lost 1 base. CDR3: CASTQIPGLASYNEQFF. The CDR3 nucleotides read TGTGCCAGCACTCAGATTCCGGGACTAGCGTCCTACAATGAGCAGTTCTTC.

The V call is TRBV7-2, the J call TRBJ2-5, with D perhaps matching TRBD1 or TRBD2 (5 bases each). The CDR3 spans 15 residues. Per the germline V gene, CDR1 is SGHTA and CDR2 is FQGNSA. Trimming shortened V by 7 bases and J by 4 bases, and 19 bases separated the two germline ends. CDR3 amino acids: CASTKRGGAGETQYF. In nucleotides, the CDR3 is TGTGCCAGCACCAAAAGGGGTGGCGCGGGAGAGACCCAGTACTTC. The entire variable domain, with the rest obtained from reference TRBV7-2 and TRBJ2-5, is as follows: GAGVSQSPSNKVTEKGKDVELRCDPISGHTALYWYRQSLGQGLEFLIYFQGNSAPDKSGLPSDRFSAERTGGSVSTLTIQRTQQEDSAVYLCASTKRGGAGETQYFGPGTRLLVL.